A single sample is the source of the 26 T cell receptor beta chains below, sequenced in a study of blood T cell repertoires in COVID-19. Generated by immunoSEQ multiplex PCR, the TCRdb table keeps only in-frame clones and is missing some. The sample shows some 460,000 clones, around 89% of them seen only once. Sequenced sample: peripheral blood. The receptors derive from a woman aged 25 to 39 with acute or convalescent COVID-19.

V is TRBV4-1 and J is TRBJ2-5; D remains unclear. Trimming stripped 4 bases from V and 5 bases from J, with 11 bases between. Germline V gene lookup returns CDR1 MGHRA and CDR2 YSYEKL. The CDR3 has 13 amino acids. The CDR3 DNA is TGCGCCAGCAGCCCAGACGGTCGGGAGACCCAGTACTTC. Its protein is CASSPDGRETQYF.

The chain links TRBV18 to TRBJ1-2; D might be TRBD1 (6 bases). Germline CDR1 reads KGHSH; CDR2 reads LQKENI. The CDR3 covers 14 residues. Trimming pared 1 base from V and 4 bases from J, leaving 10 bases between. CDR3 protein: CASSPREGGYGYTF. DNA of the CDR3: TGTGCCAGCTCACCACGTGAAGGGGGCTATGGCTACACCTTC.

V and J are TRBV7-9 and TRBJ1-5; TRBD1 matches 10 bases. The CDR3 loop spans 17 amino acids. Germline CDR1 reads SEHNR; CDR2 reads FQNEAQ (reference sequence). J was trimmed by 2 bases and V by 5 bases; bases with no gene match: 9. DNA of the CDR3: TGTGCCAGCAGCCAGATAACCGGGACAGGGGGCAATCAGCCCCAGCATTTT. It codes for CASSQITGTGGNQPQHF.

The gene calls are TRBV4-1 and TRBJ1-5; possibly TRBD1 for D (6 bases). The CDR3 spans 15 residues. Germline-derived CDR1 and CDR2 are MGHRA and YSYEKL. Trimming shortened V by 0 bases and J by 6 bases, and 12 bases separated the two germline ends. CDR3 nucleotides: TGCGCCAGCAGCCAAGAAGCAGGGGCGGCTCAGCCCCAGCATTTT. Amino acid sequence: CASSQEAGAAQPQHF.

V usage is TRBV27 and J usage is TRBJ2-5; tentatively, D is TRBD2 (5 bases). Germline-derived CDR1 and CDR2 are MNHEY and SMNVEV (reference sequence). This CDR3 is built from 15 residues. Trimming shortened V by 1 base and J by 3 bases, and 12 bases separated the two germline ends. In nucleotides, the CDR3 is TGTGCCAGCAGTTTATGGGGAGCGCGGGAAGAGACCCAGTACTTC. This gives the protein CASSLWGAREETQYF.

This clone has more than one count but fewer than ten. At the DNA level, this CDR3 is encoded by other sequences in the same sample as well. The chain links TRBV7-2 to TRBJ1-1; D remains unclear. V was shortened by 2 bases and J by 0 bases, with 7 bases between the two germline ends. CDR1 is SGHTA, CDR2 FQGNSA, per germline. The CDR3 consists of 14 residues. In DNA, the CDR3 is TGTGCCAGCAGCTTATATGGAGTGAACACTGAAGCTTTCTTT. Its translation: CASSLYGVNTEAFF.

The rearrangement joins TRBV9 to TRBJ1-1, with a possible D match to TRBD1 (6 bases). The CDR3 spans 14 residues. V was clipped by 1 base and J by 0 bases, with 7 bases between them. In germline, CDR1 is SGDLS, CDR2 YYNGEE. Here the CDR3 DNA reads TGTGCCAGCAGCGTAACAGGGTTGAACACTGAAGCTTTCTTT. This gives the protein CASSVTGLNTEAFF.

The rearrangement joins TRBV6-5 to TRBJ2-1; 8 bases are shared with TRBD2. From germline, CDR1 is MNHEY and CDR2 SVGAGI. This CDR3 comprises 14 residues. Losses at the gene ends were 5 bases for V and 5 bases for J; bases not matched to a gene: 5. The CDR3 is CASSRYSGDNEQFF. For the CDR3, the DNA is TGTGCCAGCAGTAGATATAGCGGGGACAATGAGCAGTTCTTC.

The chain is built from TRBV5-1 and TRBJ1-4; the D gene is possibly TRBD1 (5 bases). Germline V lookup: CDR1 SGHRS, CDR2 YFSETQ. Trimming stripped 0 bases from V and 7 bases from J, with 7 bases between. CDR3 length: 13 amino acids. This chain's CDR3 is CASSLAGGEKLFF. CDR3 in DNA: TGCGCCAGCAGCTTGGCGGGGGGTGAAAAACTGTTTTTT.

CDR3 DNA: TGTGCCAGCAGCACCCGGGCGGGGCTCTACGAGCAGTACTTC. It translates to CASSTRAGLYEQYF. The J gene is TRBJ2-7, the V gene TRBV11-2; a possible D gene is TRBD2 (6 bases). CDR1 and CDR2 from the germline V gene are SGHAT and FQNNGV. CDR3 length: 14 residues. Trimming cost V 5 bases and J 3 bases, with 14 bases left between them.

The chain employs TRBV2 and TRBJ2-1; 14 bases fit TRBD2. Germline CDR1 and CDR2: SNHLY and FYNNEI. V was clipped by 6 bases and J by 8 bases; unmatched bases: 12. The CDR3 contains 17 residues. The CDR3 coding sequence is TGTGCCAGCAGACCGGCGACTAGCGGGGGGGCAATCGATGAGCAGTTCTTC. Its protein is CASRPATSGGAIDEQFF. The full variable domain, with the rest looked up from reference TRBV2 and TRBJ2-1, is EPEVTQTPSHQVTQMGQEVILRCVPISNHLYFYWYRQILGQKVEFLVSFYNNEISEKSEIFDDQFSVERPDGSNFTLKIRSTKLEDSAMYFCASRPATSGGAIDEQFFGPGTRLTVL.

This clone was counted once. The chain recombines TRBV9 with TRBJ2-3, with a possible D match to TRBD2 (6 bases). V dropped 0 bases and J dropped 1 base, with 9 bases sitting between them. This CDR3 is 15 amino acids long. The germline CDR1 and CDR2 sequences are SGDLS and YYNGEE. CDR3 nucleotides: TGTGCCAGCAGCGTAGAACCGGGAGGCACAGATACGCAGTATTTT. Amino acids: CASSVEPGGTDTQYF.

The count of this clone is one. This sequence joins TRBV5-4 and TRBJ2-2, with 9 bases matching TRBD2. The CDR3 covers 16 residues. Looked up from germline, CDR1 is SGHNT and CDR2 is YYREEE (reference sequence). The ends lost 4 bases at V and 5 bases at J; junction bases unmatched: 9. CDR3 sequence (DNA): TGTGCCAGCAGCCGAGGAAGCGGGGGGATAACCGGGGAGCTGTTTTTT. Translation gives CASSRGSGGITGELFF.

Only one count was recorded for this clone. The chain recombines TRBV3-1 (or the pseudogene TRBV3-2) with TRBJ1-3; the match to TRBD1 covers 8 bases. CDR1 is LGHDT and CDR2 is YNNKEL in the germline V gene (reference sequence). The CDR3 extends over 16 amino acids. V was clipped by 3 bases and J by 0 bases; unmatched bases: 4. As DNA, the CDR3 is TGTGCCAGCAGCCAGGGACAGGATATCTCTGGAAACACCATATATTTT. Protein product: CASSQGQDISGNTIYF.

The sample holds one count of this clone. J is TRBJ1-2 and V is TRBV5-1; perhaps TRBD1 as D (6 bases). Germline V gene data show CDR1 as SGHRS and CDR2 as YFSETQ. The CDR3 has 15 residues. Trimming removed 0 bases at V and 6 bases at J, with 15 bases between. CDR3 in DNA: TGCGCCAGCAGCTTGGGACCAGATTGGGACAATGGCTACACCTTC. Translation: CASSLGPDWDNGYTF. The full variable domain, its missing parts supplied by reference TRBV5-1 and TRBJ1-2, is KAGVTQTPRYLIKTRGQQVTLSCSPISGHRSVSWYQQTPGQGLQFLFEYFSETQRNKGNFPGRFSGRQFSNSRSEMNVSTLELGDSALYLCASSLGPDWDNGYTFGSGTRLTVV.

The rearrangement joins TRBV28 to TRBJ2-3; a weak D match, TRBD1 (6 bases). The CDR3 length is 17 residues. V gave up 6 bases and J gave up 2 bases, with 21 bases separating them. The germline CDR1 and CDR2 sequences are MDHEN and SYDVKM. CDR3 DNA: TGTGCCAGCAGGGGATTTAGTGGGGCAGGGGACACAGATACGCAGTATTTT. Translating gives CASRGFSGAGDTDTQYF.

The V and J genes are TRBV9 and TRBJ2-7, with a weak D call TRBD1 (6 bases). The germline V gene has CDR1 SGDLS and CDR2 YYNGEE. The CDR3 is 14 amino acids. With 0 bases removed from V and 3 bases from J, the gap between germline ends came to 10 bases. The CDR3 bases are TGTGCCAGCAGCGTAGGCGGCAGGGGCTACGAGCAGTACTTC. Its translation is CASSVGGRGYEQYF.

The chain uses TRBV5-1 and TRBJ2-5, with TRBD2 matching over 11 bases. CDR1 is SGHRS, CDR2 YFSETQ, per germline. The CDR3 is made up of 14 amino acids. J gave up 2 bases and V 7 bases, and 4 bases lay outside the gene matches. CDR3 residues: CASRTSGHQETQYF. The CDR3 coding sequence is TGCGCCAGCCGGACTAGCGGGCATCAAGAGACCCAGTACTTC.

J is TRBJ2-1 and V is TRBV10-1, with D possibly TRBD1 on 5 matching bases. Germline CDR1 is WNHNN and CDR2 is SYGVQD (reference sequence). Trimming removed 0 bases at V and 6 bases at J, with 9 bases between. The CDR3 has 14 residues. For the CDR3, the DNA is TGCGCCAGCAGTGAGTCTTTTGGGGCCAATGAGCAGTTCTTC. This gives the protein CASSESFGANEQFF.

The chain employs TRBV27 and TRBJ2-3; 9 positions agree with TRBD2. Germline lookup yields CDR1 MNHEY and CDR2 SMNVEV (reference sequence). Unmatched junction bases numbered 4, after V lost 5 bases and J lost 1 base. This CDR3 is built from 15 residues. CDR3: CASSASGARTDTQYF. In nucleotides, the CDR3 is TGTGCCAGCAGTGCTAGCGGGGCTCGCACAGATACGCAGTATTTT.

The V gene is TRBV2, the J gene TRBJ1-1; perhaps TRBD1 as D (5 bases). The CDR3 has 13 amino acids. Trimming stripped 4 bases from V and 5 bases from J, with 11 bases between. Looked up from germline, CDR1 is SNHLY and CDR2 is FYNNEI. The CDR3 DNA sequence: TGTGCCAGCAGTGGGGGGGTAACGACTGAAGCTTTCTTT. The encoded protein is CASSGGVTTEAFF.

A single count supports this clone. The V gene is TRBV9, the J gene TRBJ2-1, with D possibly matching TRBD1 (6 bases). Germline-derived CDR1 and CDR2 are SGDLS and YYNGEE. Trimming removed 0 bases from V and 6 bases from J, with 13 bases in between. The CDR3 loop spans 15 amino acids. This chain's CDR3 is CASSVGRTEINEQFF. CDR3 DNA: TGTGCCAGCAGCGTAGGTAGGACAGAAATCAATGAGCAGTTCTTC.

The genes are TRBV7-3 and TRBJ1-1; D unclear. In germline, CDR1 is SGHTA, CDR2 FQGTGA. The CDR3 contains 13 residues. V lost 6 bases and J 3 bases, leaving 11 bases between the germline ends. This CDR3 reads CASSQSSDTEAFF. DNA for the CDR3: TGTGCCAGCAGTCAAAGTTCGGACACTGAAGCTTTCTTT. Complete variable domain (other parts from reference TRBV7-3 and TRBJ1-1): GAGVSQTPSNKVTEKGKYVELRCDPISGHTALYWYRQSLGQGPEFLIYFQGTGAADDSGLPNDRFFAVRPEGSVSTLKIQRTERGDSAVYLCASSQSSDTEAFFGQGTRLTVV.

The gene calls are TRBV19 and TRBJ2-2, with 7 bases fitting TRBD1. The CDR3 loop spans 15 amino acids. Trimming removed 5 bases from V and 1 base from J; junction bases left unmatched: 4. Germline V gene sequence: CDR1 LNHDA, CDR2 SQIVND (reference sequence). The CDR3 DNA is TGTGCCAGTAGTCAAGGACAGGTGAACACCGGGGAGCTGTTTTTT. Translation gives CASSQGQVNTGELFF.

This rearrangement joins TRBV28 to TRBJ1-6; 9 positions match TRBD1. Germline lookup yields CDR1 MDHEN and CDR2 SYDVKM. The CDR3 extends over 15 amino acids. V shed 6 bases and J 10 bases; nucleotides not matched to a gene: 10. CDR3 amino acids: CASRSRTGASSPLHF. The DNA of the CDR3 is TGTGCCAGCAGGTCTAGGACAGGGGCGAGCTCACCCCTCCACTTT.

CDR3 region: CATSDSSENQPQHF. In DNA form, the CDR3 reads TGTGCCACCAGTGATTCTTCGGAGAATCAGCCCCAGCATTTT. The chain carries TRBV24-1 and TRBJ1-5; D remains ambiguous. This CDR3 has 14 residues. The ends were cut back, 2 bases at V and 4 bases at J, with 8 bases in the middle. CDR1 KGHDR and CDR2 SFDVKD come from the germline V gene.